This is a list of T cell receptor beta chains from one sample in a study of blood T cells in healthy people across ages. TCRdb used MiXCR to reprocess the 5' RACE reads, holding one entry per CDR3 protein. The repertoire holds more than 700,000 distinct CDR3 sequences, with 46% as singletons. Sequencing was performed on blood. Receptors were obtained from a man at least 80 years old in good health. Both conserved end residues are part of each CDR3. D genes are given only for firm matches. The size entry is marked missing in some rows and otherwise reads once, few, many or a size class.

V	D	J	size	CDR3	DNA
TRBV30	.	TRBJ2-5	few	CAWSEGDNQETQYF	TGTGCCTGGAGTGAAGGGGATAACCAAGAGACCCAGTACTTC
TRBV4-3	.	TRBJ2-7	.	CASSRWERDEQYF	TGCGCCAGCAGCCGCTGGGAGAGGGATGAGCAGTACTTC
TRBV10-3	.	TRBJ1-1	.	CAISAAGENTEAFF	TGTGCCATCAGTGCCGCTGGGGAGAACACTGAAGCTTTCTTT
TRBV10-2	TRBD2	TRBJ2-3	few	CATLTGTSGTDTQYF	TGCGCCACCCTAACCGGGACTAGCGGCACAGATACGCAGTATTTT
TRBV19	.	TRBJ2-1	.	CASRLSGEQFF	TGTGCCAGTAGACTATCTGGTGAGCAGTTCTTC
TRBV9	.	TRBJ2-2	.	CASSVGVSYTGELFF	TGTGCCAGCAGCGTAGGGGTCAGTTACACCGGGGAGCTGTTTTTT
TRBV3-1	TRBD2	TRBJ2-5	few	CASSLAGGREQETQYF	TGTGCCAGCAGCCTAGCGGGAGGGCGCGAGCAAGAGACCCAGTACTTC
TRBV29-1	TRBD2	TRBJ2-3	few	CSVRAAGGPDTQYF	TGCAGCGTCCGGGCCGCGGGAGGGCCAGATACGCAGTATTTT
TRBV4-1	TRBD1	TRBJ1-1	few	CASSQKDRAFLMNTEAFF	TGCGCCAGCAGCCAAAAGGACAGGGCCTTTCTGATGAACACTGAAGCTTTCTTT
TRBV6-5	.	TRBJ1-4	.	CASSLGRAYEKLFF	TGTGCCAGCAGTCTCGGGAGAGCCTATGAAAAACTGTTTTTT
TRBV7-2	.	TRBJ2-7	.	CASSGHARVSYEQYF	TGTGCCAGCAGCGGCCACGCGAGAGTCTCCTACGAGCAGTACTTC
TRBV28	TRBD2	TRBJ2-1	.	CASSFNPPGLDNEQFF	TGTGCCAGCAGTTTCAACCCCCCCGGACTAGACAATGAGCAGTTCTTC
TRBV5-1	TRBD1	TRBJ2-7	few	CASSLGDRGFGEQYF	TGCGCCAGCAGCTTGGGGGACAGGGGATTTGGCGAGCAGTACTTC
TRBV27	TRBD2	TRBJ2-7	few	CASSSHSGSSYEQYF	TGTGCCAGCAGTTCTCATAGCGGGAGTAGCTACGAGCAGTACTTC
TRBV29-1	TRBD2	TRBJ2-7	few	CSALLSGSSYEQYF	TGCAGCGCTCTTCTTAGCGGGAGTTCCTACGAGCAGTACTTC
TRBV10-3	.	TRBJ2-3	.	CAISGLAGGGVTDTQYF	TGTGCCATCAGTGGCCTAGCTGGGGGAGGTGTAACAGATACGCAGTATTTT
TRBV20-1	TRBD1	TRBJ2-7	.	CSRADSGTATYEQYF	TGCAGCCGTGCGGATTCCGGGACAGCGACCTACGAGCAGTACTTC
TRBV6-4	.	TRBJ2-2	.	CASSRAGAAGELFF	TGTGCCAGCAGTAGGGCCGGGGCCGCCGGGGAGCTGTTTTTT
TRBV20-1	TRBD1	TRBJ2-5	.	CSARDGLHPGQYQETQYF	TGCAGTGCTAGGGACGGGCTACACCCGGGACAGTACCAAGAGACCCAGTACTTC
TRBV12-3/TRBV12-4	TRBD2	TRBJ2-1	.	CAGSTYGTSGNNGQFF	TGTGCCGGCAGTACATACGGGACTAGCGGAAACAATGGGCAGTTCTTC
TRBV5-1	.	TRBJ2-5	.	CASSRNPRGRETQYF	TGCGCCAGCAGCCGCAATCCACGGGGTCGAGAGACCCAGTACTTC
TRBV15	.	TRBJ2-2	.	CATSREDIAGELFF	TGTGCCACCAGCAGAGAAGACATCGCCGGGGAGCTGTTTTTT
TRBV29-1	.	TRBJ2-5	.	CSVEVSVLGETQYF	TGCAGCGTTGAAGTTTCAGTGCTTGGAGAGACCCAGTACTTC
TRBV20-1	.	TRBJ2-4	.	CSASLTAEGIQYF	TGCAGTGCTAGTTTAACAGCCGAGGGTATTCAGTACTTC
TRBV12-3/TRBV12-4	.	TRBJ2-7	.	CASWVTVSEPEAYSYEQYF	TGTGCCAGCTGGGTGACAGTCTCGGAGCCAGAAGCGTATTCCTACGAGCAGTACTTC
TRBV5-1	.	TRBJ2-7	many	CASSLGTPLEQYF	TGCGCCAGCAGCTTGGGGACACCGCTGGAGCAGTACTTC
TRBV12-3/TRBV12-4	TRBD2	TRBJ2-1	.	CASSLGGTSGRGNEQFF	TGTGCCAGCAGTTTAGGGGGGACTAGCGGGAGAGGGAATGAGCAGTTCTTC
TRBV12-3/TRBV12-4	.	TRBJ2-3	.	CVSSPGSNSDTQYF	TGTGTCAGCAGTCCGGGATCTAATTCGGATACGCAGTATTTT
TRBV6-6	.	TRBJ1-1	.	CASSPATGLNTEAFF	TGTGCCAGCAGTCCCGCGACAGGTTTGAACACTGAAGCTTTCTTT
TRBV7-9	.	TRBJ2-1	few	CASIDGSRIYNEQFF	TGTGCCAGCATCGACGGGAGCAGGATCTACAATGAGCAGTTCTTC
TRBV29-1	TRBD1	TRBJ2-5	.	CSVEGGQGEETQYF	TGCAGCGTTGAGGGGGGACAGGGGGAAGAGACCCAGTACTTC
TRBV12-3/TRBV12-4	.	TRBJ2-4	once	CASSLGGHQAKNIQYF	TGTGCCAGCAGTTTAGGGGGACACCAAGCCAAAAACATTCAGTACTTC
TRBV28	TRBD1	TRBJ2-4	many	CASGSLMTGLNIQYF	TGTGCCAGCGGTTCTCTAATGACAGGGCTAAACATTCAGTACTTC
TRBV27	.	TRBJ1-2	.	CASTFSGRLNYGYTF	TGTGCCAGCACCTTCTCAGGCCGCCTAAACTATGGCTACACCTTC
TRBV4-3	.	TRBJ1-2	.	CASTTNMGSYGYTF	TGCGCCAGCACCACCAACATGGGGTCCTATGGCTACACCTTC
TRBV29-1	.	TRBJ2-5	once	CSLLPGAEGETQYF	TGCAGCCTTCTTCCGGGGGCGGAGGGGGAGACCCAGTACTTC
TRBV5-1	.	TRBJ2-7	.	CASSWADSSYEQYF	TGCGCCAGCAGCTGGGCTGACAGCTCCTACGAGCAGTACTTC
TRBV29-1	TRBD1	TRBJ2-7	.	CSVGTGVGEQYF	TGCAGCGTTGGGACAGGGGTCGGTGAGCAGTACTTC
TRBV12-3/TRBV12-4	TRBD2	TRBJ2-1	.	CASSLWREGRNEQFF	TGTGCCAGCAGTTTATGGCGGGAGGGCCGGAATGAGCAGTTCTTC
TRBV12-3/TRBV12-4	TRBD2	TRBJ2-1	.	CASSLLGGRATEQFF	TGTGCCAGCAGTTTACTCGGGGGGAGGGCCACTGAGCAGTTCTTC
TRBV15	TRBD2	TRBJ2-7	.	CATSRDRSSGSGAYEQYF	TGTGCCACCAGCAGAGACCGGTCGAGCGGGAGTGGCGCCTACGAGCAGTACTTC
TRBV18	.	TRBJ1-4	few	CASSRGQATNEKLFF	TGTGCCAGCTCACGAGGACAAGCAACTAATGAAAAACTGTTTTTT
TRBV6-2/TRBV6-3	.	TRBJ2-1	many	CASSYSGTQQFF	TGTGCCAGCAGTTACTCCGGTACACAGCAGTTCTTC
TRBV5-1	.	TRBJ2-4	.	CASSPPVGEQNIQYF	TGCGCCAGCAGCCCTCCAGTGGGGGAGCAAAACATTCAGTACTTC
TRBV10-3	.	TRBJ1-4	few	CAISTGSGDEKLFF	TGTGCCATCAGCACCGGTAGTGGAGATGAAAAACTGTTTTTT
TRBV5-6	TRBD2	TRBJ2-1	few	CASSLIRASGSLRLAEQFF	TGTGCCAGCAGCTTGATAAGGGCTAGCGGGAGTCTGAGGTTGGCTGAGCAGTTCTTC